These 26 T cell receptor beta chains originate from one sample sequenced in a study of T cell repertoires in cytomegalovirus infection. TCRdb recomputed calls from the reads with MiXCR, one row per CDR3 protein. The sample has about 490,000 distinct CDR3 sequences, about a quarter seen once. Material: PBMCs. The receptors derive from a human donor in good health (CMV status not recorded). Some clones in this sample may be carry-over from other donors' samples.

The CDR3 protein is CASSLEAGLGNYEQYF. CDR3 sequence (DNA): TGTGCCAGCAGCTTAGAGGCGGGATTGGGGAACTACGAGCAGTACTTC. This rearrangement joins TRBV7-2 to TRBJ2-7; a possible D gene is TRBD2 (6 bases). Germline CDR1 and CDR2: SGHTA and FQGNSA. V was shortened by 1 base and J by 3 bases, with 16 bases between the two germline ends. This CDR3 has 16 residues. Looking up the rest from reference TRBV7-2 and TRBJ2-7 gives the full variable domain: GAGVSQSPSNKVTEKGKDVELRCDPISGHTALYWYRQSLGQGLEFLIYFQGNSAPDKSGLPSDRFSAERTGGSVSTLTIQRTQQEDSAVYLCASSLEAGLGNYEQYFGPGTRLTVT.

V and J are TRBV12-3 or TRBV12-4 and TRBJ2-3; TRBD2 matches 12 bases. The CDR3 extends over 16 amino acids. The ends lost 6 bases at V and 0 bases at J; junction bases unmatched: 4. CDR3 bases: TGTGCCAGCAGCCGCGGACTAGCGGGAAGCACAGATACGCAGTATTTT. Its translation is CASSRGLAGSTDTQYF.

There are a few counts of this clonotype. The chain combines TRBV12-3 or TRBV12-4 with TRBJ2-3, with a weak D call TRBD1 (7 bases). The CDR3 sequence is 16 residues long. Trimming cost V 6 bases and J 3 bases, with 19 bases left between them. The CDR3 sequence: CASSQAGGYGTDTQYF. CDR3 bases: TGTGCCAGCAGCCAAGCAGGGGGGTATGGGACAGATACGCAGTATTTT.

The CDR3 is CSVEEDRAGNTIYF. The DNA for the CDR3 is TGCAGCGTTGAAGAGGACAGGGCTGGAAACACCATATATTTT. This chain links TRBV29-1 with TRBJ1-3, with 8 bases matching TRBD1. The CDR3 length is 14 residues. J was trimmed by 2 bases and V by 0 bases; bases with no gene match: 0. Germline CDR1 and CDR2: SQVTM and ANQGSEA. The whole variable domain, remainder taken from reference TRBV29-1 and TRBJ1-3, is SAVISQKPSRDICQRGTSLTIQCQVDSQVTMMFWYRQQPGQSLTLIATANQGSEATYESGFVIDKFPISRPNLTFSTLTVSNMSPEDSSIYLCSVEEDRAGNTIYFGEGSWLTVV.

V gene TRBV27 combines with J gene TRBJ2-7; D remains unclear. Germline values: CDR1 MNHEY, CDR2 SMNVEV (reference sequence). Trimming removed 0 bases from V and 6 bases from J, with 9 bases in between. This CDR3 spans 13 amino acids. The CDR3, as DNA: TGTGCCAGCAGTTTATCGAATAGGGCCGAGCAGTACGTC. This codes for CASSLSNRAEQYV.

The chain employs TRBV12-3 or TRBV12-4 and TRBJ1-1, with unresolved D. The CDR3 has 13 residues. V lost 3 bases to trimming and J lost 1 base, with 6 bases between them. CDR3 sequence (DNA): TGTGCCAGCAGTTTCACCACGAACACTGAAGCTTTCTTT. Protein product: CASSFTTNTEAFF.

The chain has TRBV10-3 and TRBJ2-7; D may be TRBD1 or TRBD2 (5 bases each). The CDR3 consists of 13 residues. V lost 7 bases and J 3 bases, leaving 13 bases between the germline ends. Germline CDR1 ENHRY, CDR2 SYGVKD. The CDR3 is CAITPERGYEQYF. DNA for the CDR3: TGTGCCATCACCCCAGAGAGGGGCTACGAGCAGTACTTC.

This sequence joins TRBV28 and TRBJ2-1, with 7 bases matching TRBD2. The trim removed 5 bases at V and 3 bases at J, leaving 7 bases unmatched. This CDR3 contains 15 residues. CDR1 MDHEN and CDR2 SYDVKM come from the germline V gene. CDR3 in DNA: TGTGCCAGCAGTCCAACTAGCGCCCTCTACAATGAGCAGTTCTTC. Encoded protein: CASSPTSALYNEQFF.

In its sample, this clonotype was seen many times. The genes are TRBV11-2 and TRBJ2-1; 9 positions match TRBD2. The J segment lost 6 bases and the V segment lost 6 bases, leaving 15 bases of the junction unmatched. Looked up from germline, CDR1 is SGHAT and CDR2 is FQNNGV. The CDR3 loop spans 17 amino acids. The chain's CDR3 is CASRMKKIAGEFNEQFF. The CDR3 bases are TGTGCCAGCAGAATGAAGAAAATAGCGGGAGAGTTCAATGAGCAGTTCTTC. Supplemented by reference TRBV11-2 and TRBJ2-1, the full variable domain reads EAGVAQSPRYKIIEKRQSVAFWCNPISGHATLYWYQQILGQGPKLLIQFQNNGVVDDSQLPKDRFSAERLKGVDSTLKIQPAKLEDSAVYLCASRMKKIAGEFNEQFFGPGTRLTVL.

The V gene is TRBV10-3, the J gene TRBJ2-1; 7 bases align to TRBD1. Per the germline V gene, CDR1 is ENHRY and CDR2 is SYGVKD. Trimming removed 3 bases from V and 5 bases from J; junction bases left unmatched: 4. The CDR3 consists of 14 residues. The CDR3 DNA reads as TGTGCCATCAGTGAAGGGGGCAACAACAATGAGCAGTTCTTC. This encodes CAISEGGNNNEQFF.

This clonotype has ten or more counts. The chain combines TRBV20-1 with TRBJ1-4, with a weak D call TRBD1 (6 bases). Germline CDR1 is DFQATT and CDR2 is SNEGSKA (reference sequence). The CDR3 contains 15 residues. Trimming shortened V by 5 bases and J by 6 bases, and 19 bases separated the two germline ends. CDR3 residues: CSARTGNEGYEKLFF. The CDR3 region has the DNA TGCAGTGCTCGTACAGGGAACGAGGGTTATGAAAAACTGTTTTTT.

This clonotype was seen only a few times. The gene calls are TRBV5-6 and TRBJ1-1, with D unclear. V was cut by 5 bases and J by 5 bases, with 13 bases left in between. CDR3 size: 13 residues. CDR1 is SGHDT, CDR2 YYEEEE, per germline. The CDR3, as DNA: TGTGCCAGCAGACTCATGTCGGGAACTGAAGCTTTCTTT. This codes for CASRLMSGTEAFF.

This chain joins TRBV7-2 and TRBJ2-7; D unresolved. This CDR3 spans 11 amino acids. Trimming took 1 base from V and 6 from J, leaving 4 bases between them. The germline CDR1 and CDR2 sequences are SGHTA and FQGNSA. In DNA form, the CDR3 reads TGTGCCAGCAGCTTAGATCTCGAGCAGTACTTC. This encodes CASSLDLEQYF.

The rearrangement uses TRBV6-6 and TRBJ1-3; D not certain. Per the germline V gene, CDR1 is MNHNY and CDR2 is SVGAGI (reference sequence). The CDR3 spans 13 residues. Trimming left V 2 bases short and J 4 bases short, with 6 bases between. The CDR3 nucleotides read TGTGCCAGCAGTTACAGGGAGGGAAACACCATATATTTT. It is translated as CASSYREGNTIYF.

The chain has TRBV9 and TRBJ2-1, with D tentatively TRBD2 (6 bases). The germline V gene has CDR1 SGDLS and CDR2 YYNGEE. The CDR3 extends over 16 amino acids. V lost 0 bases, J lost 3 bases, and 13 bases lay in between. The CDR3 DNA sequence: TGTGCCAGCAGCGTAGGGGCTAGCGTGGTCTACAATGAGCAGTTCTTC. Its protein is CASSVGASVVYNEQFF.

The chain joins TRBV28 to TRBJ1-6; possibly TRBD1 for D (5 bases). The CDR3 has 14 residues. The V gene's germline CDR1 is MDHEN and CDR2 SYDVKM. The V and J ends lost 5 bases and 7 bases respectively, with 12 bases between them. The CDR3 spells CASSPGGGNSPLHF. CDR3 coding DNA: TGTGCCAGCAGTCCGGGGGGTGGGAATTCACCCCTCCACTTT. The entire variable domain, with the rest obtained from reference TRBV28 and TRBJ1-6, is as follows: DVKVTQSSRYLVKRTGEKVFLECVQDMDHENMFWYRQDPGLGLRLIYFSYDVKMKEKGDIPEGYSVSREKKERFSLILESASTNQTSMYLCASSPGGGNSPLHFGNGTRLTVT.

The sample holds a few counts of this clonotype. The rearrangement uses TRBV19 and TRBJ1-1; TRBD1 matches at 11 bases. The CDR3 has 15 residues. V lost 3 bases and J lost 1; bases outside the gene matches: 1. Germline V lookup: CDR1 LNHDA, CDR2 SQIVND (reference sequence). CDR3: CASSIGTGGNTEAFF. DNA for the CDR3: TGTGCCAGTAGTATCGGGACAGGGGGGAACACTGAAGCTTTCTTT.

The V call is TRBV28, the J call TRBJ2-1; 12 bases match TRBD2. Losses at the gene ends were 3 bases for V and 8 bases for J; bases not matched to a gene: 11. The CDR3 has 17 amino acids. Germline CDR1 MDHEN, CDR2 SYDVKM. CDR3 DNA sequence: TGTGCCAGCAGTTTCCCCCCGACTAGCGGGAGCCTGGATGAGCAGTTCTTC. It encodes CASSFPPTSGSLDEQFF.

This chain links TRBV20-1 with TRBJ2-3; 8 positions agree with TRBD2. Trimming removed 8 bases from V and 6 bases from J; junction bases left unmatched: 7. The CDR3 sequence is 12 residues long. Germline values: CDR1 DFQATT, CDR2 SNEGSKA (reference sequence). The CDR3: CSRAGASDTQYF. CDR3 DNA: TGCAGTAGAGCGGGAGCATCTGATACGCAGTATTTT.

This clonotype was seen only a few times. The rearrangement joins TRBV7-3 to TRBJ2-2; D is possibly TRBD2 (6 bases). The CDR3 totals 14 residues. V gave up 6 bases and J gave up 1 base, with 9 bases separating them. The germline V gene encodes CDR1 SGHTA and CDR2 FQGTGA. The CDR3 loop reads CASRPSVNTGELFF. DNA for the CDR3: TGTGCCAGCAGGCCTAGCGTGAACACCGGGGAGCTGTTTTTT.

This clonotype has only a few counts. This chain uses TRBV3-1 with TRBJ2-1; D is unresolved. Trimming left V 4 bases short and J 2 bases short, with 12 bases between. CDR1 is LGHDT and CDR2 is YNNKEL in the germline V gene (reference sequence). The CDR3 sequence is 15 residues long. CDR3 nucleotide sequence: TGTGCCAGCAGCCCCGTGAAGGATCCCTACAATGAGCAGTTCTTC. This gives the protein CASSPVKDPYNEQFF.

This chain links TRBV12-3 or TRBV12-4 with TRBJ1-4; D is unresolved. V was cut by 4 bases and J by 4 bases, with 16 bases left in between. The CDR3 runs to 16 residues. The CDR3 DNA follows: TGTGCCAGCAGTTCCACCCGGCCGGGGAATAATGAAAAACTGTTTTTT. This translates into CASSSTRPGNNEKLFF.

J is TRBJ2-7 and V is TRBV9; 8 positions match TRBD2. The CDR3 is 15 residues long. Germline loops: CDR1 SGDLS, CDR2 YYNGEE. After removal of 0 bases from V and 2 bases from J, the junction contained 4 bases not matched to a gene. The DNA of the CDR3 is TGTGCCAGCAGCGTAGGAAATAGCGGGACCTACGAGCAGTACTTC. Its translation: CASSVGNSGTYEQYF.

The rearrangement uses TRBV24-1 and TRBJ2-5; 9 bases map to TRBD1. Trimming at V came to 6 bases and at J to 5 bases, leaving 3 bases not matched to a gene. Germline CDR1 KGHDR, CDR2 SFDVKD. The CDR3 is made up of 13 amino acids. The CDR3 loop reads CATSPGTGETQYF. The CDR3 DNA is TGTGCCACCAGTCCCGGGACAGGGGAGACCCAGTACTTC.

This chain connects TRBV5-5 to TRBJ2-5, with TRBD1 matching over 8 bases. This CDR3 contains 15 residues. The J segment lost 6 bases and the V segment lost 0 bases, leaving 7 bases of the junction unmatched. Germline-derived CDR1 and CDR2 are SGHKS and YYEKEE (reference sequence). DNA of the CDR3: TGTGCCAGCAGCTTGGCCGTCGGACAGGGCCAGACCCAGTACTTC. It specifies CASSLAVGQGQTQYF.

V and J are TRBV27 and TRBJ1-4; D is unresolved. The V end was cut by 0 bases, the J end by 9 bases, with 11 bases between. The length of the CDR3 is 14 residues. CDR1 is MNHEY and CDR2 is SMNVEV in the germline V gene (reference sequence). The CDR3 coding sequence is TGTGCCAGCAGTTTATCGGCCGGGTTGCAAAAACTGTTTTTT. Protein: CASSLSAGLQKLFF.